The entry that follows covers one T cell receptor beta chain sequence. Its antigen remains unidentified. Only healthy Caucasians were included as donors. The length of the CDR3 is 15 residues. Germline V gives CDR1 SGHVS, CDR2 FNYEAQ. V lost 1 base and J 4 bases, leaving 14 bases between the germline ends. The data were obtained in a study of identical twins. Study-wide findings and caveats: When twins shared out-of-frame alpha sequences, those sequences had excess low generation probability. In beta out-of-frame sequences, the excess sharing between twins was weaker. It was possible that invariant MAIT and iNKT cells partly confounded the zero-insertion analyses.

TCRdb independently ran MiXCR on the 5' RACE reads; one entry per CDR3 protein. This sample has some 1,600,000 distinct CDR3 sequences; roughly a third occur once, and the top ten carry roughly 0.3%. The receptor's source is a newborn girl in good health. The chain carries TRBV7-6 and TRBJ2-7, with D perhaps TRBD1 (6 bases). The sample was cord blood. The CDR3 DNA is TGTGCCAGCAGCTTAGGGGACACTACCCTTTACGAGCAGTACTTC. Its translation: CASSLGDTTLYEQYF.